The T cell receptor (beta chain) described here comes from a study of T cell responses to AZD1222 COVID-19 vaccine. Study-level points and caveats: CD4 TCRs linked to vaccination spanned spike, dominating at 160-218 and 743-854. Clonal diversity was possibly underestimated, and white British individuals and females predominated among donors. Baseline seropositives among AZD1222 recipients totaled only 5 to 7.

The repertoire was sequenced with immunoSEQ multiplex PCR; TCRdb's copy has only in-frame clones and lacks some. The sample has 100,000 or so clones, about 86% seen once. For this clone: The antigen remains undetermined.

The ends lost 4 bases at V and 4 bases at J; junction bases unmatched: 11. Germline CDR1 SGDLS, CDR2 YYNGEE. The CDR3 has 16 amino acids. J is TRBJ2-7 and V is TRBV9; 10 bases map to TRBD2. The receptor comes from an adult in good health. Sequencing was performed on peripheral blood, taken on day 0 of AZD1222 vaccination. The CDR3 nucleotides read TGTGCCAGCAGCCCCGGAGGGGTAGCGGGGGGTTACGAGCAGTACTTC. Encoded protein: CASSPGGVAGGYEQYF.